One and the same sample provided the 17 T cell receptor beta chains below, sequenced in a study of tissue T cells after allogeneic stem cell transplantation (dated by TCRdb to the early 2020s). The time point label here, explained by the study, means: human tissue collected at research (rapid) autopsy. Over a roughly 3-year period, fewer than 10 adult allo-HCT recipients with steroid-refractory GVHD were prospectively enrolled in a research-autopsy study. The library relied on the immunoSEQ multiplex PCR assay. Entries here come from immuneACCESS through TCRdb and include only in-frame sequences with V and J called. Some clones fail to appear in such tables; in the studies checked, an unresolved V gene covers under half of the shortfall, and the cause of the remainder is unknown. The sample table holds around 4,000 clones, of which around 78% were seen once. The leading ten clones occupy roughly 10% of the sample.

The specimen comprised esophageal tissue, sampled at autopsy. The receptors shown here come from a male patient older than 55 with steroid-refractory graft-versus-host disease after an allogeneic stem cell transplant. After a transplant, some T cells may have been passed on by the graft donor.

The CDR3 protein is CASSLAGLGDGSYGYTF. The CDR3 region has the DNA TGTGCCAGCAGCTTAGCTGGTTTGGGGGACGGTAGTTATGGCTACACCTTC. The chain carries TRBV7-9 and TRBJ1-2; possibly TRBD1 for D (5 bases). V was clipped by 0 bases and J by 5 bases, with 19 bases between them. The CDR3 sequence is 17 residues long. In germline, CDR1 is SEHNR, CDR2 FQNEAQ (reference sequence). The whole variable domain, remainder taken from reference TRBV7-9 and TRBJ1-2, is DTGVSQNPRHKITKRGQNVTFRCDPISEHNRLYWYRQTLGQGPEFLTYFQNEAQLEKSRLLSDRFSAERPKGSFSTLEIQRTEQGDSAMYLCASSLAGLGDGSYGYTFGSGTRLTVV.

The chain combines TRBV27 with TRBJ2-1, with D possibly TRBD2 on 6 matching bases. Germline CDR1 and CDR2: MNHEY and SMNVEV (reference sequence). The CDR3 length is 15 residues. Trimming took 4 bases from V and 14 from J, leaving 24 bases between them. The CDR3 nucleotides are TGTGCCAGCAGTTCGACCCCTCCTACTAGCCCCGTCGAGTTCTTC. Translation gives CASSSTPPTSPVEFF.

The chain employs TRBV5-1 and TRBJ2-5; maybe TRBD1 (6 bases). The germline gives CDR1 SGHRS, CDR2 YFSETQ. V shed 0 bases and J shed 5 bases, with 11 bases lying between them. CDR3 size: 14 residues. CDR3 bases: TGCGCCAGCAGCTTGGCCCAGGGGCAGGAGACCCAGTACTTC. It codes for CASSLAQGQETQYF.

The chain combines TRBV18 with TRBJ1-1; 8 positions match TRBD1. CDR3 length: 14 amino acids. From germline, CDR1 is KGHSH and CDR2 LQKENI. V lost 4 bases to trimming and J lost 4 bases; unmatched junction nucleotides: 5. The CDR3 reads CASSHGTGSTEAFF. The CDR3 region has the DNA TGTGCCAGCTCACACGGGACAGGTTCCACTGAAGCTTTCTTT.

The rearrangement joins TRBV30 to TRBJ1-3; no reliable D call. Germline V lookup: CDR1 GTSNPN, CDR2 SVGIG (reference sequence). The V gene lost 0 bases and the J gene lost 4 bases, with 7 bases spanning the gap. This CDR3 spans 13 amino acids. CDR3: CAWSVIVGNTIYF. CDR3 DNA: TGTGCCTGGAGTGTAATAGTGGGAAACACCATATATTTT.

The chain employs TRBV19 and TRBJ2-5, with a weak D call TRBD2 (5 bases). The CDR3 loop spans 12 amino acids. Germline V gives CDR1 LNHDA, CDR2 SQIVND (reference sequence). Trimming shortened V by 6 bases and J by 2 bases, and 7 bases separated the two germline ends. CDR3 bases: TGTGCCAGTAGCCGAGGGCAAGAGACCCAGTACTTC. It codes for CASSRGQETQYF.

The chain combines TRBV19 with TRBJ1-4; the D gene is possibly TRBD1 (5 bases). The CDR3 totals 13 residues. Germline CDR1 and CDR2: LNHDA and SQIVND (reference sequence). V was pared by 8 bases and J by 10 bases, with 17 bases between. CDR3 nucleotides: TGTGCCAGTGTCAGTTCCTCCGGGGGAAAACTGTTTTTT. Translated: CASVSSSGGKLFF.

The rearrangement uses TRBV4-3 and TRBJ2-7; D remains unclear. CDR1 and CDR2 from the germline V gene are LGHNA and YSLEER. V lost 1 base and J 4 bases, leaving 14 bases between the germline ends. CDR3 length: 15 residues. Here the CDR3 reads CASSQGLSLRYEQYF. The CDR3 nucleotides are TGCGCCAGCAGCCAAGGATTGTCTCTAAGGTACGAGCAGTACTTC.

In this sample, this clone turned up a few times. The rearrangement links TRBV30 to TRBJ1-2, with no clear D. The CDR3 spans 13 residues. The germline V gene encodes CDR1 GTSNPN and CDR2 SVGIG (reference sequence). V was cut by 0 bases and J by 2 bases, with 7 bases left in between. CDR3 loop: CAWSVPVNYGYTF. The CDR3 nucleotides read TGTGCCTGGAGTGTCCCCGTAAACTATGGCTACACCTTC.

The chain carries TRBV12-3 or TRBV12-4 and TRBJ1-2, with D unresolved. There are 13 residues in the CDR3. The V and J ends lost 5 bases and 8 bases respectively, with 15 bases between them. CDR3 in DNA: TGTGCCAGCAGTGTACCGGGATTCGGAGGCTACACCTTC. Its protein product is CASSVPGFGGYTF.

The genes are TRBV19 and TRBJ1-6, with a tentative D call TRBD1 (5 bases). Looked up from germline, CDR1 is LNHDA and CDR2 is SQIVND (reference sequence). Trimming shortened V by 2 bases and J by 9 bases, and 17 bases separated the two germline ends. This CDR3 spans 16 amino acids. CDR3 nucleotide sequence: TGTGCCAGTAGTATACGTAGGGGACGGGGACCTTCACCCCTCCACTTT. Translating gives CASSIRRGRGPSPLHF.

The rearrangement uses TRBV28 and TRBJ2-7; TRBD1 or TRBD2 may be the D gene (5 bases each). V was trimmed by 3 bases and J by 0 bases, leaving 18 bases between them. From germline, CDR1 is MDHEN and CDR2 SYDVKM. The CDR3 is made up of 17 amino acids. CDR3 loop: CASSLTQGIGGSYEQYF. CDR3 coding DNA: TGTGCCAGCAGTTTGACACAAGGGATTGGGGGCTCCTACGAGCAGTACTTC. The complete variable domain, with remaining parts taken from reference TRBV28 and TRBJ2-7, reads DVKVTQSSRYLVKRTGEKVFLECVQDMDHENMFWYRQDPGLGLRLIYFSYDVKMKEKGDIPEGYSVSREKKERFSLILESASTNQTSMYLCASSLTQGIGGSYEQYFGPGTRLTVT.

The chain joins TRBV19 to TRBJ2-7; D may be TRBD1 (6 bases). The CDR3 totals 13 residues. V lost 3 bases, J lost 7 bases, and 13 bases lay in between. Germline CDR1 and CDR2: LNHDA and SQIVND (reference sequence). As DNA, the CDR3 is TGTGCCAGTAGTATTGTGGCAGGGGAGGAGCAGTACTTC. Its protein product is CASSIVAGEEQYF.

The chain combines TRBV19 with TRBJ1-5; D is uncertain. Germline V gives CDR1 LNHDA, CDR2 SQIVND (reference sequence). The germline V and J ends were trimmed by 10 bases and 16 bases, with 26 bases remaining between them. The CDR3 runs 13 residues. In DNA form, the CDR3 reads TGTGCCACCTCTCCCCCGTCACGGGAGGTTACCCATTTT. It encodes CATSPPSREVTHF.

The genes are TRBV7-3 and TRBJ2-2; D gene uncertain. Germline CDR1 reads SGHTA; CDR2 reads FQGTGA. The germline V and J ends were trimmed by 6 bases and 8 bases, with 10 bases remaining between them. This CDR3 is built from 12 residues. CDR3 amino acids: CASSGVNGELFF. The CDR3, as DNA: TGTGCCAGCAGTGGGGTCAATGGGGAGCTGTTTTTT.

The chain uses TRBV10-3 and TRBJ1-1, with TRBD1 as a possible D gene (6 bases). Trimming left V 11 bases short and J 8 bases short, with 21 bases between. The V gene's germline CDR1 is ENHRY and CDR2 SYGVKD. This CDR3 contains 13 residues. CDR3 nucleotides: TGTGCCCACAGGGCTGGACAACAGTCAGAAGCTTTCTTT. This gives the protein CAHRAGQQSEAFF.

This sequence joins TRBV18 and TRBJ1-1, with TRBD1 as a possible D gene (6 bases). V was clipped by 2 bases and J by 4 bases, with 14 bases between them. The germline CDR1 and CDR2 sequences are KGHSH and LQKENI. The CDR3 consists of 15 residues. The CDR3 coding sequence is TGTGCCAGCTCACCATCCGCAGGGGTGGGCACTGAAGCTTTCTTT. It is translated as CASSPSAGVGTEAFF.